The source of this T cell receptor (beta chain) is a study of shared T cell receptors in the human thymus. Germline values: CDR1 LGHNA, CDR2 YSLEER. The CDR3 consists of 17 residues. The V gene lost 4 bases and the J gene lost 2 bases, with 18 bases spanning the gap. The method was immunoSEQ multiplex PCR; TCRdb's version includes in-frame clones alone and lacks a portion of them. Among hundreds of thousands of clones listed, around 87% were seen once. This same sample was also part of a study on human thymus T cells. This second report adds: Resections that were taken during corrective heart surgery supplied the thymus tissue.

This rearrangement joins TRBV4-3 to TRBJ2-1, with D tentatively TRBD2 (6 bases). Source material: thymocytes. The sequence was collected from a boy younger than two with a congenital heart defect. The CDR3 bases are TGCGCCAGCAGCCGGGACCTTTCCGGGGGTCCCTACAATGAGCAGTTCTTC. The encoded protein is CASSRDLSGGPYNEQFF.